A selection of T cell receptor beta chains follows, all from one sample in a study of T-cell reconstitution after alpha-beta-depleted transplantation in children. MiXCR was run by TCRdb on the PCR reads, yielding one entry per CDR3 protein. Among approximately 520,000 distinct CDR3 sequences listed, 10% to 12% were seen once. The sequencing here drew on PBMCs, mostly from graft donor cells, taken 180 days after TCRalphabeta/CD19-depleted stem cell transplant. These receptors were collected from a female patient between 2 and 15 years old who had a stem cell transplant for aplastic anemia, so the T cells may come from the graft donor. The CDR3 runs from the conserved cysteine through the conserved F or W. Fields, in order: D gene, J gene, V gene, CDR3 protein. D genes are given only for firm matches.

.,TRBJ2-7,TRBV20-1,CSARYTFRSYEQYF
.,TRBJ2-2,TRBV27,CASTIHGQWNTGELFF
TRBD2,TRBJ2-1,TRBV12-3/TRBV12-4,CASSRVTSGIYNEQFF
TRBD1,TRBJ2-7,TRBV20-1,CSASPGTAPYEQYF
.,TRBJ2-2,TRBV29-1,CSVGIVDRNTGELFF
TRBD1,TRBJ1-2,TRBV6-2/TRBV6-3,CASSLLGGTGYTF
.,TRBJ2-4,TRBV20-1,CSADVAAVNSQYF
TRBD1,TRBJ1-4,TRBV18,CASSPGTENEKLFF
TRBD2,TRBJ2-7,TRBV7-9,CASSPTSGRSVWYEQYF
.,TRBJ2-4,TRBV29-1,CSVEEGAKNIQYF
TRBD1,TRBJ2-7,TRBV28,CASSSGQGTPHEQYF
TRBD2,TRBJ2-1,TRBV5-6,CASSSKSGTSVNEQFF
TRBD1,TRBJ2-2,TRBV29-1,CSVSPGGTGELFF
.,TRBJ2-1,TRBV5-4,CASSEGLAAEQFF
.,TRBJ1-1,TRBV5-1,CASSLAGGITEAFF
TRBD2,TRBJ2-7,TRBV4-3,CASSLGLVEDEQYF
.,TRBJ1-2,TRBV20-1,CSARGFRQGRDGYTF
.,TRBJ2-5,TRBV3-1,CASSQTRSETQYF
TRBD1,TRBJ1-1,TRBV19,CASSGRGRTEAFF
TRBD1,TRBJ1-1,TRBV27,CASSLEGGSGAFF
.,TRBJ1-1,TRBV5-6,CASSLPGRIYGEAFF
.,TRBJ1-2,TRBV7-2,CASSLGAGAGYGYTF
TRBD1,TRBJ1-2,TRBV12-3/TRBV12-4,CASSFTLTGVNYGYTF
.,TRBJ1-2,TRBV7-9,CASIFEDHGYTF
TRBD2,TRBJ2-5,TRBV15,CATSRMTSGREQETQYF
.,TRBJ1-1,TRBV20-1,CSARERREMSEAFF
.,TRBJ2-2,TRBV29-1,CSVEPRANTGELFF
.,TRBJ2-3,TRBV5-1,CASSSRGQGTDTQYF
TRBD2,TRBJ2-7,TRBV7-6,CASSLASTSGSYEQYF
.,TRBJ2-1,TRBV27,CASREPGEYNEQFF
.,TRBJ2-2,TRBV24-1,CATSDRGTGELFF
TRBD2,TRBJ2-7,TRBV18,CASSHGTRDSYEQYF
TRBD1,TRBJ1-4,TRBV14,CASSHLDRDDEKLFF
.,TRBJ2-6,TRBV15,CATSRDQTLWANVLTF
TRBD1,TRBJ2-7,TRBV7-2,CASSLAPGQGGDEQYF
.,TRBJ1-1,TRBV7-9,CASSPILVNTEAFF
.,TRBJ2-1,TRBV5-1,CASSPGAPVGDEQFF
TRBD2,TRBJ2-1,TRBV19,CASNGGSGRGVNEQFF
.,TRBJ2-1,TRBV10-3,CAISEPVTVNEQFF
.,TRBJ2-1,TRBV7-2,CASSSLSEQFF
.,TRBJ2-7,TRBV28,CASARAGTYEQYF
.,TRBJ2-2,TRBV5-6,CASSPGIGELFF
TRBD1,TRBJ2-3,TRBV7-6,CASSLVDRETDTQYF
.,TRBJ2-7,TRBV28,CASSLGRGGVAYEQYF
.,TRBJ2-7,TRBV5-1,CASSHPEAYEQYF
.,TRBJ1-2,TRBV7-2,CASSPRPGHSPYGYTF
TRBD2,TRBJ2-3,TRBV12-3/TRBV12-4,CASQSSGRNTQYF
.,TRBJ2-2,TRBV7-9,CASRAGLPTNTGELFF
.,TRBJ1-1,TRBV19,CASSMAGVEAFF
.,TRBJ1-3,TRBV6-2/TRBV6-3,CASSYWRTNLYGNTIYF
TRBD1,TRBJ1-1,TRBV27,CASSRILGGSGTEAFF
TRBD1,TRBJ1-2,TRBV20-1,CSARGQGPRYGYTF
TRBD2,TRBJ2-1,TRBV20-1,CSARAFRGAYNEQFF
TRBD2,TRBJ2-1,TRBV7-2,CASSSWTSGIGNEQFF
TRBD1,TRBJ2-5,TRBV20-1,CSARGPGQGAGETQYF
.,TRBJ2-1,TRBV2,CASSASAASYNEQFF
.,TRBJ2-3,TRBV9,CASSPYAANTDTQYF
.,TRBJ2-7,TRBV5-1,CASRVRIGISEQYF
TRBD1,TRBJ2-7,TRBV7-2,CASSLEDRAYYEQYF